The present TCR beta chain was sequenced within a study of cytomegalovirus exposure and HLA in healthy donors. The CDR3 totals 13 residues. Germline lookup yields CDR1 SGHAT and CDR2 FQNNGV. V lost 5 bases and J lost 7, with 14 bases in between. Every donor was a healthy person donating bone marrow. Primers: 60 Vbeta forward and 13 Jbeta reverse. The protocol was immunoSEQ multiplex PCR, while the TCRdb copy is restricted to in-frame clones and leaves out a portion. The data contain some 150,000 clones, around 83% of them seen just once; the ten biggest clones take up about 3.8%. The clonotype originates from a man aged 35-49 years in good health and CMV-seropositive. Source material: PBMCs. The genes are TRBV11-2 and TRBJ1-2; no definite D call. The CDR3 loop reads CASSPDIYRGYTF. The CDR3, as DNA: TGTGCCAGCAGCCCTGACATATATCGTGGCTACACCTTC.